This T cell receptor (beta chain) was recorded in a study of breast tumors, draining lymph nodes, adjacent tissues. Concerning this clonotype: Its cognate antigen is unknown. The missing conserved phenylalanine or tryptophan at the end of this CDR3 makes a read error likely.

Axillary draining lymph nodes of breast cancer patients supplied the node samples. Germline V gene lookup returns CDR1 MGHDK and CDR2 SYGVNS. This CDR3 has 13 amino acids. The ends were cut back, 4 bases at V and 4 bases at J, with 9 bases in the middle. Findings of the study overall: Compared with lymph nodes, tumors were less diverse; compared with nontumor tissue, more. Luminal-like breast cancer showed significantly higher tumor–nontumor repertoire similarity than basal-like. The data were judged consistent with most tumor T cells coming from lymph node and expanding in tumor. The lymph node origin of tumor T cells was framed as consistent with a hypothesis, not demonstrated.

TCRdb analysed the multiplex PCR reads with MiXCR anew, one entry per CDR3 protein. The profile shows 150,000 to 200,000 distinct CDR3 sequences, around a third of them singletons. The chain carries TRBV25-1 and TRBJ2-3; D gene unclear. This receptor was identified in a female donor with breast cancer. Some clones in this sample may be carry-over from other donors' samples. The sequencing sample was made of axillary lymph node tissue. The CDR3 loop is CASSGRLADTQYL. CDR3 coding DNA: TGTGCCAGCAGTGGACGACTTGCAGATACGCAGTATCTT.